This entry features one TCR beta chain sequence. As yet, its antigen is unknown. The DNA input per sorted-subset replicate PCR was 200 to 250 ng, corresponding to 25,000 to 35,000 T cell genomes. Clones were sequenced by immunoSEQ multiplex PCR, and TCRdb holds only the in-frame ones, with some missing. The sample consists of about 2.4 million clones, 93% of them appearing once. The CDR3 contains 11 residues. V was pared by 7 bases and J by 8 bases, with 10 bases between. Germline V gene sequence: CDR1 SNHLY, CDR2 FYNNEI. This sample stems from a study of shared clonotypes between healthy human individuals. Study details: Plates per donor: three CD4 naive, three CD4 memory, two CD8 naive, one CD8 memory. Overall study results and limits: Specimens sampled were limited to blood, with tissue repertoires likely differing. All-four-donor shared clonotypes had higher generation probabilities than non-shared clonotypes did.

Sequencing was done on a sample of naive CD4+ T cells from PBMCs. The sample's subset: CD45RA+ positively selected. This chain connects TRBV2 to TRBJ2-3, with D perhaps TRBD1 or TRBD2 (6 bases each). The clonotype originates from a man between 18 and 29 years old in good health. Some clones in this sample may be carry-over from other donors' samples. This chain's CDR3 is CASKEGGTQYF. The CDR3 nucleotides read TGTGCCAGCAAAGAGGGGGGTACGCAGTATTTT.